The source of this T cell receptor beta chain is a study of T cell responses to AZD1222 COVID-19 vaccine. Overall study results and limits: As reported, nearly half of all spike-specific TCRs target variant regions that are unmutated.

In regard to this clone: The antigen remains unidentified.

The repertoire was sequenced with immunoSEQ multiplex PCR; TCRdb's copy has only in-frame clones and lacks some. The sample shows some 180,000 clones, about 92% of them seen only once. Source: peripheral blood, taken on day 0 of AZD1222 vaccination. The receptor was isolated from an adult in good health.

The CDR3 DNA sequence: TGTGCCAGCAGTCAACTATCCCCGGGCCACGGGGAGCTGTTTTTT. Residues: CASSQLSPGHGELFF. The V and J genes are TRBV7-6 and TRBJ2-2; D is unclear. Germline-derived CDR1 and CDR2 are SGHVS and FNYEAQ. The CDR3 sequence is 15 residues long. V lost 6 bases and J 7 bases, leaving 18 bases between the germline ends.